These 9 T cell receptor beta chains were sequenced from one sample in a study of siplizumab effects on memory and regulatory T cells. Produced via immunoSEQ multiplex PCR; TCRdb's table is partial and in-frame only. This sample yields some 96,000 clones, of which around 92% are seen a single time; over 0.12% belongs to the top ten. Sequencing input: CD4+ T cells sorted from blood. Receptors originate from a human donor in good health.

The chain employs TRBV4-3 and TRBJ2-7; 8 nucleotides align to TRBD1. The V segment lost 1 base and the J segment 4 bases; nucleotides outside the gene matches: 6. The CDR3 sequence is 15 residues long. Germline CDR1 LGHNA, CDR2 YSLEER. The CDR3 region has the DNA TGCGCCAGCAGCCAAGTCGCAGGGGGCCAGTACGAGCAGTACTTC. It translates to CASSQVAGGQYEQYF.

As to this clone: Other nucleotide sequences in the sample specify the same CDR3. The chain recombines TRBV6-1 with TRBJ1-2; D is undetermined. CDR1 MNHNS and CDR2 SASEGT come from the germline V gene. The CDR3 consists of 15 residues. V was cut by 3 bases and J by 1 base, with 12 bases left in between. CDR3 DNA sequence: TGTGCCAGCAGTGAGGGCCGCCGGGTTAACTATGGCTACACCTTC. This translates into CASSEGRRVNYGYTF.

The V call is TRBV12-2, the J call TRBJ2-3; the D segment call TRBD2 is taken from the table without a DNA check. TRBV12-2 is a recognized pseudogene. The CDR3 runs to 17 residues. CDR3 residues: CASPTPGGRGGSDTQYF. The DNA for the CDR3 is TGTGCAAGTCCCACCCCAGGGGGGCGGGGGGGCTCAGATACGCAGTATTTT.

The V call is TRBV6-1, the J call TRBJ1-3, with D unresolved. The V and J ends lost 2 bases and 4 bases respectively, with 6 bases between them. Germline CDR1 and CDR2: MNHNS and SASEGT. This CDR3 has 13 residues. The CDR3 sequence: CASSESVGNTIYF. DNA of the CDR3: TGTGCCAGCAGTGAATCGGTGGGAAACACCATATATTTT.

Regarding this clone: At one boundary the junction diverges from the germline segment, which might be a read error. In the same sample, other DNA sequences code for this CDR3. The chain couples TRBV6-5 to TRBJ2-7; the match to TRBD1 covers 7 bases. The CDR3 spans 15 residues. CDR1 and CDR2 from the germline V gene are MNHEY and SVGAGI. The CDR3 protein is CASRTQGSAHYEQYF. CDR3 in DNA: TGTGCCAGCAGGACACAGGGGTCGGCGCACTACGAGCAGTACTTT.

The CDR3 is CATSRARTSGDYEQYF. Here the CDR3 DNA reads TGTGCCACCAGCAGAGCCCGGACTAGCGGGGACTACGAGCAGTACTTC. The chain links TRBV15 to TRBJ2-7; 12 nucleotides align to TRBD2. The CDR3 totals 16 residues. V gave up 1 base and J gave up 3 bases; unmatched junction bases: 4. The germline V gene encodes CDR1 LNHNV and CDR2 YYDKDF (reference sequence).

V and J are TRBV5-1 and TRBJ1-2; D not resolved. Trimming shortened V by 3 bases and J by 2 bases, and 11 bases separated the two germline ends. Germline V CDR1 and CDR2: SGHRS, YFSETQ. The CDR3 is 14 residues long. CDR3 DNA sequence: TGCGCCAGCAGCTATGGAAAGGGAAACTATGGCTACACCTTC. This encodes CASSYGKGNYGYTF.

This rearrangement joins TRBV29-1 to TRBJ2-7; D gene unclear. Germline V CDR1 and CDR2: SQVTM, ANQGSEA. The CDR3 is 11 amino acids. Between the trimmed V and J ends, which lost 6 bases and 3 bases, there was a span of 9 bases. The chain's CDR3 is CSVKGIYEQYF. CDR3 sequence (DNA): TGCAGCGTCAAGGGAATCTACGAGCAGTACTTC.

The chain recombines TRBV6-1 with TRBJ1-2; the match to TRBD1 covers 9 bases. The J segment lost 7 bases and the V segment lost 6 bases, leaving 12 bases of the junction unmatched. In germline, CDR1 is MNHNS, CDR2 SASEGT. The CDR3 runs to 15 residues. Here the CDR3 reads CASSPGQGLSGGYTF. The CDR3 DNA reads as TGTGCCAGCAGCCCGGGACAGGGACTGTCCGGTGGCTACACCTTC.